This entry concerns a single T cell receptor beta chain. The sample is drawn from a study of blood T cell repertoires in COVID-19. For the study at large: Both acute and convalescent COVID-19 samples were obtained from the United States, Italy and Spain.

Measured with immunoSEQ multiplex PCR; TCRdb has only the in-frame clones, and not every one. The table lists about 100,000 clones, 80% to 90% of them singletons. CDR3 length: 17 amino acids. V lost 5 bases to trimming and J lost 3 bases, with 22 bases between them. Germline V gene lookup returns CDR1 MGHDK and CDR2 SYGVNS. The specimen sequenced was PBMCs or T cells enriched from blood (not recorded which). The gene calls are TRBV25-1 and TRBJ2-5, with D possibly matching TRBD1 (6 bases). The receptor's source is a woman aged 50 to 60 who had recovered from COVID-19. The CDR3 loop reads CASSYLGATGNKETQYF. CDR3 sequence (DNA): TGTGCCAGCAGTTATCTGGGGGCGACTGGGAATAAAGAGACCCAGTACTTC.